Listed below are T cell receptor beta chains from one sample, sequenced in a study of cytomegalovirus exposure and HLA in healthy donors. Using immunoSEQ multiplex PCR, the repertoire was profiled, and TCRdb retains in-frame clones only, with some absent. The table records about 150,000 clones, under 70% of them present only once. Sequencing input: PBMCs. The receptor source for this set is a woman in her thirties in good health and CMV-seropositive. Both conserved end residues are part of each CDR3. A D gene is named only where the DNA matches it firmly. Not all rows give a size; the values are once, few, many and, for expanded clones, a class.

D gene,J gene,V gene,clone size,CDR3 protein,CDR3 DNA
NA,TRBJ1-5,TRBV10-3,NA,CAISESEALVNQPQHF,TGTGCCATCAGTGAGTCAGAGGCGTTGGTCAATCAGCCCCAGCATTTT
TRBD2,TRBJ2-5,TRBV13,few,CASSLRTSGPWETQYF,TGTGCCAGCAGCCTTAGAACTAGCGGTCCTTGGGAGACCCAGTACTTC
TRBD1,TRBJ2-7,TRBV6-6,NA,CATKSGGSYEQYF,TGTGCCACGAAATCAGGGGGATCCTACGAGCAGTACTTC
NA,TRBJ2-5,TRBV30,NA,CAWSILGPEQYF,TGTGCCTGGAGTATATTGGGCCCAGAGCAGTACTTC
TRBD1,TRBJ2-2,TRBV19,few,CASTPRDRDTGELFF,TGTGCCAGTACTCCCCGGGACAGGGACACCGGGGAGCTGTTTTTT
NA,TRBJ1-6,TRBV30,once,CAWSAFGDSPLHF,TGTGCCTGGAGCGCATTCGGGGATTCACCCCTCCACTTT
TRBD2,TRBJ2-1,TRBV6-4,few,CASSDLAGGTYNEQFF,TGTGCCAGCAGTGACCTAGCGGGAGGCACCTACAATGAGCAGTTCTTC
NA,TRBJ2-7,TRBV29-1,NA,CSVEDPGKTYEQYF,TGCAGCGTTGAAGATCCGGGGAAAACCTACGAGCAGTACTTC
NA,TRBJ1-4,TRBV23-1,NA,CASSPQATNEKLFF,TGCGCCAGCAGTCCCCAGGCAACTAATGAAAAACTGTTTTTT
TRBD1,TRBJ2-7,TRBV5-1,NA,CASSPGQGSYEQYF,TGCGCCAGCAGCCCGGGACAGGGTTCCTACGAGCAGTACTTC
NA,TRBJ1-2,TRBV21-1,NA,CASSKEGQGNPNYGYTF,TGTGCCAGCAGCAAAGAGGGACAGGGGAACCCTAACTATGGCTACACCTTC
TRBD2,TRBJ2-1,TRBV9,NA,CASSFNSGGKGEQFF,TGTGCCAGCAGCTTTAATAGCGGGGGGAAGGGTGAGCAGTTCTTC
NA,TRBJ1-1,TRBV30,NA,CAWSVGGDTEAFF,TGTGCCTGGAGTGTCGGCGGCGACACTGAAGCTTTCTTT
NA,TRBJ1-5,TRBV6-5,NA,CASSYSFVGNQPQHF,TGTGCCAGCAGTTACTCTTTCGTTGGCAATCAGCCCCAGCATTTT
NA,TRBJ1-2,TRBV4-1,NA,CASSQVEQARYGYTF,TGCGCCAGCAGCCAAGTTGAACAGGCCCGCTATGGCTACACCTTC
TRBD1,TRBJ2-4,TRBV5-1,NA,CASSSGQGVAKNIQYF,TGCGCCAGCAGCTCCGGACAGGGAGTGGCCAAAAACATTCAGTACTTC
NA,TRBJ2-1,TRBV2,NA,CASSGNYRDLPTIRNEQFF,TGTGCCAGCAGTGGAAATTACAGGGACCTCCCGACTATACGCAATGAGCAGTTCTTC
TRBD2,TRBJ2-1,TRBV4-1,few,CASSQDTPRGGLKSYNEQFF,TGCGCCAGCAGCCAAGATACTCCGCGGGGGGGCTTAAAGTCCTACAATGAGCAGTTCTTC
NA,TRBJ1-3,TRBV12-5,NA,CASGPPMGPPGNTIYF,TGTGCTAGTGGCCCCCCGATGGGCCCACCTGGAAACACCATATATTTT
NA,TRBJ1-2,TRBV4-2,few,CASSQDQGFHYGYTF,TGTGCCAGCAGCCAAGATCAGGGGTTTCACTATGGCTACACCTTC
TRBD1,TRBJ2-5,TRBV30,NA,CAWSRRGGLETQYF,TGTGCCTGGAGCCGGAGAGGGGGCCTAGAGACCCAGTACTTC
NA,TRBJ2-1,TRBV19,NA,CASSKKGTIETEFF,TGTGCCAGTAGCAAAAAGGGGACAATAGAGACTGAGTTCTTC
NA,TRBJ1-2,TRBV11-3,few,CASSLDGSGQLHHGYTF,TGTGCCAGCAGCTTAGATGGGTCAGGACAGCTACACCATGGCTACACCTTC
TRBD1,TRBJ2-7,TRBV7-2,NA,CASSLVGFYRGYSSLEQYF,TGTGCCAGCAGCTTAGTTGGGTTCTACAGGGGATACTCTTCTCTCGAGCAGTACTTC
NA,TRBJ1-6,TRBV6-5,NA,CASTSYNSPLHF,TGTGCCAGCACCAGCTATAATTCACCCCTCCACTTT
TRBD1,TRBJ2-7,TRBV5-6,NA,CASSFPQGARTGEQYF,TGTGCCAGCAGCTTCCCGCAGGGGGCGAGGACGGGCGAGCAGTACTTC
TRBD1,TRBJ1-2,TRBV11-2,NA,CASSLDGQGARTF,TGTGCCAGCAGCTTAGACGGACAGGGGGCAAGAACCTTC
TRBD1,TRBJ1-1,TRBV7-9,NA,CASSLATRGLDTEAFF,TGTGCCAGCAGCTTAGCTACCAGGGGGCTTGACACTGAAGCTTTCTTT
TRBD2,TRBJ2-1,TRBV7-9,NA,CASSRLSGTSANEQFF,TGTGCCAGCAGCCGACTTTCCGGGACTAGCGCAAATGAGCAGTTCTTC
NA,TRBJ1-6,TRBV2,NA,CASSSPDSPLHF,TGTGCCAGCAGTTCGCCGGATTCACCCCTCCACTTT
TRBD1,TRBJ1-1,TRBV5-1,NA,CASSLQGGTGGTEAFF,TGCGCCAGCAGCTTGCAAGGCGGGACAGGGGGCACTGAAGCTTTCTTT
NA,TRBJ2-5,TRBV18,NA,CASSPSQGETQYF,TGTGCCAGCTCACCATCCCAGGGCGAGACCCAGTACTTC
TRBD1,TRBJ1-4,TRBV10-3,NA,CAIGRTGGEKLFF,TGTGCCATCGGCCGGACAGGAGGAGAAAAACTGTTTTTT
TRBD1,TRBJ2-1,TRBV5-5,few,CASSTGTGSYNEQFF,TGTGCCAGCAGCACCGGGACAGGCTCCTACAATGAGCAGTTCTTC
NA,TRBJ1-1,TRBV20-1,NA,CSARAGSKAFF,TGCAGTGCTAGAGCAGGCTCCAAAGCTTTCTTT
TRBD1,TRBJ2-1,TRBV28,NA,CASSTGQVSYNEQFF,TGTGCCAGCAGTACGGGACAGGTCTCCTACAATGAGCAGTTCTTC
NA,TRBJ1-4,TRBV10-3,NA,CAISESRAGKLFF,TGTGCCATCAGTGAGTCGCGGGCCGGAAAACTGTTTTTT
TRBD1,TRBJ2-1,TRBV7-3,NA,CASRSGTGNNEQFF,TGTGCCAGCAGATCCGGGACAGGGAACAATGAGCAGTTCTTC
TRBD1,TRBJ1-1,TRBV19,few,CASSLGQGNTEAFF,TGTGCCAGTAGCCTCGGACAGGGGAACACTGAAGCTTTCTTT
TRBD1,TRBJ2-2,TRBV30,NA,CAWTPDRDPGELFF,TGTGCCTGGACCCCCGACAGGGACCCCGGGGAGCTGTTTTTT
NA,TRBJ1-5,TRBV6-1,NA,CASSEQGNNQPQHF,TGTGCCAGCAGTGAACAGGGAAACAATCAGCCCCAGCATTTT
NA,TRBJ1-2,TRBV27,few,CASRVTGSRGYTF,TGTGCCAGCAGGGTAACAGGGTCCAGGGGCTACACCTTC
TRBD1,TRBJ2-1,TRBV2,NA,CASSPGQGAHEQFF,TGTGCCAGCAGTCCGGGACAGGGGGCCCATGAGCAGTTCTTC
TRBD1,TRBJ1-2,TRBV11-2,NA,CASSSAGQGNYGYTF,TGTGCCAGCAGCTCGGCGGGACAGGGTAACTATGGCTACACCTTC
TRBD1,TRBJ1-1,TRBV7-2,NA,CASSPRTGSSNTEAFF,TGTGCCAGCAGCCCTAGGACAGGGTCTTCGAACACTGAAGCTTTCTTT
NA,TRBJ1-2,TRBV6-5,NA,CASSSQGTYVGYTF,TGTGCCAGCAGTTCACAGGGAACTTATGTAGGCTACACCTTC
NA,TRBJ1-5,TRBV6-5,NA,CASSQDGINQPQHF,TGTGCCAGCAGCCAGGACGGGATTAATCAGCCCCAGCATTTT
NA,TRBJ1-5,TRBV2,few,CASSAGPLDQPQHF,TGTGCCAGCAGTGCAGGGCCCTTAGATCAGCCCCAGCATTTT
TRBD1,TRBJ1-1,TRBV11-2,once,CASSAHRGLGEAFF,TGTGCCAGCAGCGCCCACAGGGGATTGGGGGAAGCTTTCTTT
NA,TRBJ1-5,TRBV6-6,NA,CASSSDQPQHF,TGTGCCAGCAGTTCCGATCAGCCCCAGCATTTT
NA,TRBJ1-1,TRBV28,NA,CASSWAFGGDTEAFF,TGTGCCAGCAGTTGGGCCTTTGGGGGCGACACTGAAGCTTTCTTT
TRBD2,TRBJ2-2,TRBV10-1,NA,CASSESGTSANTGELFF,TGCGCCAGCAGTGAGTCCGGGACTAGCGCGAACACCGGGGAGCTGTTTTTT
TRBD2,TRBJ2-7,TRBV7-2,NA,CASSLTSASGHYEQYF,TGTGCCAGCAGCTTAACCTCAGCTAGCGGACACTACGAGCAGTACTTC
NA,TRBJ1-5,TRBV2,NA,CASSKGGGQPQHF,TGTGCCAGCAGTAAAGGGGGAGGGCAGCCCCAGCATTTT
TRBD1,TRBJ1-3,TRBV27,NA,CASSLGNRGSGNTIYF,TGTGCCAGCAGTTTAGGGAACAGGGGCAGTGGAAACACCATATATTTT
NA,TRBJ2-7,TRBV2,NA,CASSITSTYEQYF,TGTGCCAGCAGTATCACGAGCACCTACGAGCAGTACTTC
TRBD2,TRBJ2-7,TRBV7-2,few,CASSSIAGPVEQYF,TGTGCCAGCAGCTCTATAGCGGGGCCGGTAGAGCAGTACTTC
NA,TRBJ2-5,TRBV5-1,NA,CASSLGWGVQYQETQYF,TGCGCCAGCAGCTTGGGGTGGGGGGTTCAATATCAAGAGACCCAGTACTTC